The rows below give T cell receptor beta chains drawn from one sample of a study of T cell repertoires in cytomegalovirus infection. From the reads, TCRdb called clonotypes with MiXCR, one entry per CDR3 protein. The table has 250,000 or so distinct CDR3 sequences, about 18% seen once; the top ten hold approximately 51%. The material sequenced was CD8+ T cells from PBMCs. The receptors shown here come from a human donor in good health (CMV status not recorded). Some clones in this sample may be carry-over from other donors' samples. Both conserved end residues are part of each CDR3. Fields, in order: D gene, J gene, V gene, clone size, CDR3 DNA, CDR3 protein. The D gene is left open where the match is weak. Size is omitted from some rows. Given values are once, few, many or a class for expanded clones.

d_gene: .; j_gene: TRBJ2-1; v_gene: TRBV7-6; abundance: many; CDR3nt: TGTGCCAGCAGCTTAGCGGGGGGCTGGGATGAGCAGTTCTTC; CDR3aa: CASSLAGGWDEQFF
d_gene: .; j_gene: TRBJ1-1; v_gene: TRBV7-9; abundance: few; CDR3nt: TGTGCCAGCAGCTTAAATGGGGCAATGAACACTGAAGCTTTCTTT; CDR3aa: CASSLNGAMNTEAFF
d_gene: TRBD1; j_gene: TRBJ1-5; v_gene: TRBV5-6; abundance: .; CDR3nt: TGTGCCAGCAGCCGAGGGACAGGCTACAATCAGCCCCAGCATTTT; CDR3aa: CASSRGTGYNQPQHF
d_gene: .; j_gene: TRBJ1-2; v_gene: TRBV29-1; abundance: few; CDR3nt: TGCAGCGTGACGGGGCAGCTAACTAACTATGGCTACACCTTC; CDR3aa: CSVTGQLTNYGYTF
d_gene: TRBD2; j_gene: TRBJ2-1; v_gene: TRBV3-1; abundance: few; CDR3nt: TGTGCCAGCAGCCTACGTGGGGCGGGGGGGCCTCATGAGCAGTTCTTC; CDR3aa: CASSLRGAGGPHEQFF
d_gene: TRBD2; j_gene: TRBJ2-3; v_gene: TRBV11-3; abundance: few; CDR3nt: TGTGCCAGCAGCTTCTATAACGGGGGACTAGCGGGGTCTGCAGATACGCAGTATTTT; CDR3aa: CASSFYNGGLAGSADTQYF
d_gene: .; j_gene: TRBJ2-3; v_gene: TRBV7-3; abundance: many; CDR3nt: TGTGCCAGCAGCTTAAAGGCTAGCAGCACAGATACGCAGTATTTT; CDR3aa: CASSLKASSTDTQYF
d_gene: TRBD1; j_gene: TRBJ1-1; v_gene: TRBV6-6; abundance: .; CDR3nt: TGTGCCAGCAGGGACAGGGTCTACACTGAAGCTTTCTTT; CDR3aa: CASRDRVYTEAFF
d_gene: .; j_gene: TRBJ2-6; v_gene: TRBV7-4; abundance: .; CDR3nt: TGTGCCAGCAGCTTTTCTTACGGTCAGGGTTCTGGGGCCAACGTCCTGACTTTC; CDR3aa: CASSFSYGQGSGANVLTF
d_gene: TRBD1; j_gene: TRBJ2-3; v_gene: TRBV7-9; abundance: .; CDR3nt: TGTGCCAGCAGCAACCGACAGGGGGCAGGGGATACGCAGTATTTT; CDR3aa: CASSNRQGAGDTQYF
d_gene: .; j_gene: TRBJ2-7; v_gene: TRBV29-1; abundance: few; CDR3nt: TGCAGCGCGTGGAGGGATGCCTACGAGCAGTACTTC; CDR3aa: CSAWRDAYEQYF
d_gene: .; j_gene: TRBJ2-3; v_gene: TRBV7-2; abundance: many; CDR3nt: TGTGCCAGCAGCTTCGAGGGGGTGATTGCGGATACGCAGTATTTT; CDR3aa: CASSFEGVIADTQYF
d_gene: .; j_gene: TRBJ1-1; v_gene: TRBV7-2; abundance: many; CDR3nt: TGTGCCAGCAGCTACCGGGCCCCGTTGGAAAACACTGAAGCTTTCTTT; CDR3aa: CASSYRAPLENTEAFF
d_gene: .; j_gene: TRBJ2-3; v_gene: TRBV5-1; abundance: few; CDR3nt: TGCGCCAGCAGCTCCGGACAGGGAGGGGGAGATACGCAGTATTTT; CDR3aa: CASSSGQGGGDTQYF
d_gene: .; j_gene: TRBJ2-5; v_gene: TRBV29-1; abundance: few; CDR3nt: TGCAGCGTTGTTGTCTACAGGGTGGGAGAGACCCAGTACTTC; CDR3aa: CSVVVYRVGETQYF
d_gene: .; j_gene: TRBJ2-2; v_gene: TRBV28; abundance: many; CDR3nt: TGTGCCAGCAGTTTAAGAGAGTCGACGAACACCGGGGAGCTGTTTTTT; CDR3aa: CASSLRESTNTGELFF
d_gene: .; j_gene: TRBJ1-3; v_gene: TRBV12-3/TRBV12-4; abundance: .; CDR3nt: TGTGCCAGCAGTTTAAGGCCGGACCGTTACTCTGGAAACACCATATATTTT; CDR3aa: CASSLRPDRYSGNTIYF